Each of the 2 T cell receptor beta chains below was sequenced from the same sample in a study of blood T cell repertoires in COVID-19. TCRdb's copy holds only in-frame clones and misses some; the assay was immunoSEQ multiplex PCR. Of 250,000 or so clones detected, about 89% appear once; the ten largest clones hold approximately 9%. The sequencing sample was made of PBMCs or T cells enriched from blood (not recorded which). The receptor set was obtained from a man between 35 and 55 years old who had recovered from COVID-19.

V and J are TRBV2 and TRBJ2-5; D possibly corresponds to TRBD1 (6 bases). Deletions cut 2 bases from V and 4 bases from J, with 11 bases between. From germline, CDR1 is SNHLY and CDR2 FYNNEI. CDR3 length: 14 residues. This chain's CDR3 is CASSEQQGTETQYF. In DNA form, the CDR3 reads TGTGCCAGCAGTGAACAGCAGGGGACAGAGACCCAGTACTTC.

Only one count was recorded for this clone. Other DNA variants within this sample encode the same CDR3. V gene TRBV5-4 combines with J gene TRBJ1-1; no definite D call. The V and J ends lost 2 bases and 0 bases respectively, with 5 bases between them. CDR3 length: 13 amino acids. In germline, CDR1 is SGHNT, CDR2 YYREEE (reference sequence). Here the CDR3 reads CASSFSVNTEAFF. CDR3 nucleotides: TGTGCCAGCAGCTTTTCGGTGAACACTGAAGCTTTCTTT.